Below are 18 T cell receptor beta chains sequenced from a single sample in a study of blood T cells in healthy people across ages. Sample-barcoded 5' priming and a J-beta primer mix drove a second PCR of roughly 6 to 12 cycles. TCRdb analysed the 5' RACE reads with MiXCR anew, one entry per CDR3 protein. The data hold 2 million or so distinct CDR3 sequences, with just under 50% observed a single time. Sequenced sample: blood. Receptors were obtained from a woman aged 40-49 years in good health.

This clonotype was seen a few times. The chain uses TRBV7-8 and TRBJ2-1; D gene ambiguous. The germline gives CDR1 SGHVS, CDR2 FQNEAQ. The CDR3 length is 15 residues. V was shortened by 5 bases and J by 2 bases, with 13 bases between the two germline ends. This CDR3 is CASSPTWAAYNEQFF. The CDR3 DNA reads as TGTGCCAGCAGCCCGACATGGGCAGCCTACAATGAGCAGTTCTTC.

The chain has TRBV7-8 and TRBJ2-5; D is undetermined. V gave up 2 bases and J gave up 1 base, with 11 bases separating them. The length of the CDR3 is 15 residues. Looked up from germline, CDR1 is SGHVS and CDR2 is FQNEAQ. The CDR3 here is CASSLMTSPQETQYF. The CDR3 DNA reads as TGTGCCAGCAGCTTAATGACCAGTCCCCAAGAGACCCAGTACTTC. Supplemented by reference TRBV7-8 and TRBJ2-5, the full variable domain reads GAGVSQSPRYKVAKRGQDVALRCDPISGHVSLFWYQQALGQGPEFLTYFQNEAQLDKSGLPSDRFFAERPEGSVSTLKIQRTQQEDSAVYLCASSLMTSPQETQYFGPGTRLLVL.

This chain links TRBV11-2 with TRBJ2-1, with 11 bases matching TRBD2. The CDR3 spans 16 residues. V shed 7 bases, J shed 4 bases, and the junction held 9 bases outside the gene matches. Germline CDR1 SGHAT, CDR2 FQNNGV. CDR3 loop: CASNRGGTSGYNEQFF. DNA for the CDR3: TGTGCCAGCAACCGAGGCGGGACTAGCGGTTACAATGAGCAGTTCTTC.

The V gene is TRBV20-1, the J gene TRBJ2-3; D is perhaps TRBD2 (6 bases). The CDR3 totals 15 residues. Trimming cost V 7 bases and J 1 base, with 18 bases left between them. The germline V gene has CDR1 DFQATT and CDR2 SNEGSKA (reference sequence). The CDR3 loop reads CSVPDPGRRTDTQYF. CDR3 coding DNA: TGCAGTGTCCCCGACCCAGGGAGGCGCACAGATACGCAGTATTTT.

This clonotype was detected only a few times. The chain recombines TRBV7-2 with TRBJ2-1, with 12 bases identical to TRBD2. J was trimmed by 4 bases and V by 5 bases; bases with no gene match: 6. CDR1 SGHTA and CDR2 FQGNSA come from the germline V gene. The CDR3 length is 16 residues. Here the CDR3 reads CASSASSGGAYNEQFF. CDR3 DNA: TGTGCCAGCAGCGCCTCTAGCGGGGGGGCGTACAATGAGCAGTTCTTC.

This chain connects TRBV18 to TRBJ2-7, with 9 bases that match TRBD1. The CDR3 has 15 residues. Germline V gives CDR1 KGHSH, CDR2 LQKENI. V shed 2 bases, J shed 4 bases, and the junction held 6 bases outside the gene matches. CDR3 nucleotides: TGTGCCAGCTCACCAAAAACAGGGGGCATGTACGAGCAGTACTTC. Its translation: CASSPKTGGMYEQYF.

The chain recombines TRBV20-1 with TRBJ2-3, with D perhaps TRBD2 (6 bases). Germline CDR1 reads DFQATT; CDR2 reads SNEGSKA (reference sequence). V shed 4 bases and J shed 2 bases, with 10 bases lying between them. The CDR3 has 13 amino acids. In DNA form, the CDR3 reads TGCAGTGCTACATGGGACTCCACAGATACGCAGTATTTT. Protein sequence: CSATWDSTDTQYF.

The J gene is TRBJ1-2, the V gene TRBV7-2; D perhaps matches TRBD1 (5 bases). CDR1 SGHTA and CDR2 FQGNSA come from the germline V gene. CDR3 length: 14 amino acids. V was pared by 4 bases and J by 4 bases, with 13 bases between. CDR3 residues: CASSSGPFGYGYTF. CDR3 coding DNA: TGTGCCAGCAGCTCGGGACCGTTTGGCTATGGCTACACCTTC. The whole variable domain, remainder taken from reference TRBV7-2 and TRBJ1-2, is GAGVSQSPSNKVTEKGKDVELRCDPISGHTALYWYRQSLGQGLEFLIYFQGNSAPDKSGLPSDRFSAERTGGSVSTLTIQRTQQEDSAVYLCASSSGPFGYGYTFGSGTRLTVV.

CDR3 sequence: CASSALNSGANVLTF. CDR3 bases: TGTGCCAGCAGTGCTCTGAACTCTGGGGCCAACGTCCTGACTTTC. The gene calls are TRBV2 and TRBJ2-6; D gene ambiguous. The CDR3 runs 15 residues. CDR1 and CDR2 (germline): SNHLY, FYNNEI. Trimming took off 4 bases at V and 0 bases at J, with 7 bases between the two ends.

The chain uses TRBV7-9 and TRBJ2-1; TRBD2 matches 9 bases. CDR1 SEHNR and CDR2 FQNEAQ come from the germline V gene (reference sequence). V dropped 7 bases and J dropped 2; count of bases not matched to a gene: 9. There are 16 residues in the CDR3. CDR3 residues: CASTSFLAGPYNEQFF. Here the CDR3 DNA reads TGTGCCAGCACCTCTTTCCTAGCGGGGCCCTACAATGAGCAGTTCTTC.

This clonotype was observed a single time. The chain joins TRBV6-5 to TRBJ2-3; 9 bases are shared with TRBD2. The CDR3 is made up of 15 amino acids. J lost 5 bases, V lost 6 bases, and 9 bases had no gene match. CDR1 and CDR2 from the germline V gene are MNHEY and SVGAGI. In DNA, the CDR3 is TGTGCCAGCAGGAGGGAGCGGGGGGCCGGAGATACGCAGTATTTT. Translation gives CASRRERGAGDTQYF.

The chain has TRBV20-1 and TRBJ1-5; 7 bases fit TRBD1. This CDR3 has 15 residues. Germline-derived CDR1 and CDR2 are DFQATT and SNEGSKA (reference sequence). Here the CDR3 DNA reads TGCAGCCACCTAGAAGGGGGCGTGAGCAATCAGCCCCAGCATTTT. Translating gives CSHLEGGVSNQPQHF.

This chain joins TRBV9 and TRBJ2-5, with 7 bases that match TRBD2. In germline, CDR1 is SGDLS, CDR2 YYNGEE. Trimming at V came to 4 bases and at J to 0 bases, leaving 9 bases not matched to a gene. The length of the CDR3 is 16 residues. This CDR3 is CASSPTVRGNQETQYF. The CDR3 DNA reads as TGTGCCAGCAGCCCCACCGTGCGGGGGAACCAAGAGACCCAGTACTTC.

The V call is TRBV20-1, the J call TRBJ1-2; TRBD1 agrees at 9 bases. CDR3 size: 17 residues. V was pared by 3 bases and J by 4 bases, with 15 bases of the junction left unmatched. From germline, CDR1 is DFQATT and CDR2 SNEGSKA (reference sequence). The CDR3 is CSARVNVGTGFRYGYTF. CDR3 bases: TGCAGTGCTAGGGTCAATGTTGGGACAGGGTTCCGCTATGGCTACACCTTC.

Only a few counts were recorded for this clonotype. One end of the junction varies from germline; a read error may be responsible. The chain recombines TRBV5-1 with TRBJ2-1; perhaps TRBD2 as D (6 bases). Germline-derived CDR1 and CDR2 are SGHRS and YFSETQ. The CDR3 loop spans 16 amino acids. As DNA, the CDR3 is TGTGCCAGCAGCTTAGTGTCCGGGGGCTCCTACAATGAGCAGTTCTTC. Its translation is CASSLVSGGSYNEQFF.

The chain is built from TRBV5-5 and TRBJ1-5; D perhaps matches TRBD1 (6 bases). The CDR3 runs to 16 residues. Germline loops: CDR1 SGHKS, CDR2 YYEKEE (reference sequence). The ends were cut back, 4 bases at V and 3 bases at J, with 17 bases in the middle. CDR3 residues: CASSPRTAGSNQPQHF. CDR3 DNA: TGTGCCAGCAGCCCACGGACAGCTGGGTCCAATCAGCCCCAGCATTTT.

The genes are TRBV9 and TRBJ2-5, with TRBD2 matching 12 bases. Germline V gene data show CDR1 as SGDLS and CDR2 as YYNGEE. The CDR3 extends over 15 amino acids. V lost 4 bases and J lost 5; bases outside the gene matches: 6. This chain's CDR3 is CASSRLAGEGETQYF. CDR3 coding DNA: TGTGCCAGCAGCAGACTAGCGGGGGAAGGGGAGACCCAGTACTTC.

A few counts support this clonotype. This chain links TRBV27 with TRBJ2-1; a weak D match, TRBD1 (5 bases). The CDR3 loop spans 14 amino acids. The germline V and J ends were trimmed by 5 bases and 4 bases, with 12 bases remaining between them. The germline gives CDR1 MNHEY, CDR2 SMNVEV (reference sequence). The CDR3 coding sequence is TGTGCCAGCAGTGACAGCGAATTTTACAATGAGCAGTTCTTC. Its protein is CASSDSEFYNEQFF.